Reported below is one TCR beta chain. This CDR3 is built from 14 residues. Trimming stripped 5 bases from V and 6 bases from J, with 17 bases between. Germline values: CDR1 LNHDA, CDR2 SQIVND (reference sequence). This record comes from a study of blood T cell repertoires in COVID-19. The overall study: Whether acute or convalescent, the COVID-19 samples came from the United States, Italy and Spain. T cells, B-cell-depleted T cells, or PBMCs supplied cDNA or gDNA.

Methods used by the authors: Counts of nucleated cells, estimated from reference gene primer amplification, were obtained. Measured with immunoSEQ multiplex PCR; TCRdb has only the in-frame clones, and not every one. V, J and clone size are taken as reported in that table, and D and trimming were inferred from the DNA itself. The table has about 190,000 clones, roughly 85% seen once; the top ten hold over 5%. The material sequenced was peripheral blood. The sequence derives from a woman aged 25 to 45 with acute or convalescent COVID-19. The rearrangement links TRBV19 to TRBJ2-7; D perhaps matches TRBD2 (6 bases). CDR3 nucleotide sequence: TGTGCCAGTAGTGCCCGACTTGTGGGGGGCGAGCAGTACTTC. Translated: CASSARLVGGEQYF. Combining the CDR3 with reference TRBV19 and TRBJ2-7 gives the whole variable domain DGGITQSPKYLFRKEGQNVTLSCEQNLNHDAMYWYRQDPGQGLRLIYYSQIVNDFQKGDIAEGYSVSREKKESFPLTVTSAQKNPTAFYLCASSARLVGGEQYFGPGTRLTVT.